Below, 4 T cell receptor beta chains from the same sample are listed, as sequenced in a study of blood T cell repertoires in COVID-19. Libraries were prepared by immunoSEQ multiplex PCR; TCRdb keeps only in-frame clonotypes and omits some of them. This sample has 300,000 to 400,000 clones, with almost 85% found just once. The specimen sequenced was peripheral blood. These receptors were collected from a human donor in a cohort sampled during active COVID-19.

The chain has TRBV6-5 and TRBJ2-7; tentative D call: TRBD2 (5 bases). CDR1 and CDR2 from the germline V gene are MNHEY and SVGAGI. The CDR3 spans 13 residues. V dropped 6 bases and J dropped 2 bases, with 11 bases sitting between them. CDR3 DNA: TGTGCCAGCAGCGTGACGGGGACCTACGAGCAGTACTTC. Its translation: CASSVTGTYEQYF.

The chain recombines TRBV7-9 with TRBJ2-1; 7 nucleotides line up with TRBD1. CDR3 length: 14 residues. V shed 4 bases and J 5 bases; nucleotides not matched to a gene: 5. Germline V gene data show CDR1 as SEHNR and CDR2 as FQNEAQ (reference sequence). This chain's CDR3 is CASSSSGTDNEQFF. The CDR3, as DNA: TGTGCCAGCAGCTCTTCCGGGACAGACAATGAGCAGTTCTTC.

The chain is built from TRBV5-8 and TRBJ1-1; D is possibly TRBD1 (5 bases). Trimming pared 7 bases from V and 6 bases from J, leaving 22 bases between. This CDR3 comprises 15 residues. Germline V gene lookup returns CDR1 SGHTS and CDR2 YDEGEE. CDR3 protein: CASFWGGLFSAEAFF. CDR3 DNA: TGTGCCAGCTTTTGGGGGGGTCTCTTCTCAGCTGAAGCTTTCTTT.

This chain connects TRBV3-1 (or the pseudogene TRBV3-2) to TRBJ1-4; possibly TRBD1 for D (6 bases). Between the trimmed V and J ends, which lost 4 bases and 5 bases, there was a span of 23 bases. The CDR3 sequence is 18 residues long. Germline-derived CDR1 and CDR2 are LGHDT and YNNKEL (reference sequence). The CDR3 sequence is CASSLPPTDYRGNEKLFF. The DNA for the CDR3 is TGTGCCAGCAGCCTCCCCCCCACAGATTATAGGGGGAATGAAAAACTGTTTTTT.